This entry features one T cell receptor beta chain sequence. Its antigen is currently unknown. The data are from a study of OX40 agonist ivuxolimab in advanced cancers. Study information: The dose-escalation group included hepatocellular carcinoma, melanoma, renal cell carcinoma and head and neck cancer. Males comprised 75% to 90% of the group, whose mean age was about 62 years (range roughly 20 to 85).

Data came from immunoSEQ multiplex PCR; TCRdb stores just in-frame clones and leaves some out. The sample shows more than 45,000 clones, more than 70% of them seen only once. Study-wide findings and caveats: CD8+ T cells showed, on average, more clonal expansion than CD4+ cells. The study found among the lowest clonal expansion in partial responders at 0.1-3.0 mg/kg.

The receptor comes from an adult with an advanced solid tumor such as melanoma, head and neck, liver or kidney cancer. Sample: CD4+ or CD8+ T cells sorted from blood, taken in a trial of the OX40 agonist ivuxolimab.

CDR3 sequence: CASSLESVNEKLFF. DNA for the CDR3: TGCGCCAGCAGCTTGGAGTCGGTAAATGAAAAACTGTTTTTT. The chain recombines TRBV5-1 with TRBJ1-4; unclear D gene. The CDR3 consists of 14 residues. The ends were cut back, 0 bases at V and 5 bases at J, with 8 bases in the middle. The germline V gene has CDR1 SGHRS and CDR2 YFSETQ.